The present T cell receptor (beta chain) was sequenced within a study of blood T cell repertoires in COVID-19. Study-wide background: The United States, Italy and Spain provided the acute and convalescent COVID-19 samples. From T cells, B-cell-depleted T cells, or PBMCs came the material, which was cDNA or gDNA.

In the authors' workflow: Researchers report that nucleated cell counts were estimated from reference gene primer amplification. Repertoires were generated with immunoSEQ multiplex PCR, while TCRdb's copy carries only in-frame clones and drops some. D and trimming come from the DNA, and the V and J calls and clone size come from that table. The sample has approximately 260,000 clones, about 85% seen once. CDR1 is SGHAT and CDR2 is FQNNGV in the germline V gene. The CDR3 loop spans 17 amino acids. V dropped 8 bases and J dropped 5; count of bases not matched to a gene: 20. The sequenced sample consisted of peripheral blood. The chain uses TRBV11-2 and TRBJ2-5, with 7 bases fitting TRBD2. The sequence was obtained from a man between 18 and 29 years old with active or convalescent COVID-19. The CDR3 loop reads CASGPPMVAGKWETQYF. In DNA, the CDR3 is TGTGCCAGCGGTCCCCCTATGGTAGCGGGCAAATGGGAGACCCAGTACTTC.